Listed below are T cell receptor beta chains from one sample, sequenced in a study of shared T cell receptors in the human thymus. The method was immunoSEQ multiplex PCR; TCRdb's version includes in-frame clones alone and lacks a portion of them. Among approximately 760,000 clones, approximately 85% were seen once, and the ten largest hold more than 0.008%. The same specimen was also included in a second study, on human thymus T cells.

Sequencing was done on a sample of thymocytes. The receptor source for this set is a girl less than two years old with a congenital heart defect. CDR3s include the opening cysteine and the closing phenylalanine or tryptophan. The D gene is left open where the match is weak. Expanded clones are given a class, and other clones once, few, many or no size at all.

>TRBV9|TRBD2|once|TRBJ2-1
CASSSSPGASGPLNHNEQFF
TGTGCCAGCAGCTCCTCCCCAGGGGCTAGCGGGCCTCTCAACCACAATGAGCAGTTCTTC
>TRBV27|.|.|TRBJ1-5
CASSIRAVGQPQHF
TGTGCCAGCAGTATCAGGGCCGTAGGGCAGCCCCAGCATTTT
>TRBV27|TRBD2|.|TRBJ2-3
CASSPNSGGDADTQYF
TGTGCCAGCAGTCCGAATAGCGGGGGTGACGCAGATACGCAGTATTTT
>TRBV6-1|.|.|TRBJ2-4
CASTASQAKNIQYF
TGTGCCAGCACCGCTAGCCAAGCCAAAAACATTCAATACTTC
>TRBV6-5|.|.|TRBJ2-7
CASSSNTPGSSYEQYF
TGTGCCAGCAGTTCCAACACACCGGGGAGCTCCTACGAGCAGTACTTC
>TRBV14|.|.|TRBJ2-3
CASSLDWTAITDTQYF
TGTGCCAGCAGCCTAGACTGGACAGCTATCACAGATACGCAGTATTTT
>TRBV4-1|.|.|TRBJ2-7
CASSQSYAVPYEQYF
TGCGCCAGCAGCCAAAGTTACGCGGTACCGTACGAGCAGTACTTC
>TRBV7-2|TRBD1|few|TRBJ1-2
CASSDRKPGQGWNGYTF
TGTGCCAGCAGCGATCGAAAACCGGGACAGGGGTGGAATGGCTACACCTTC
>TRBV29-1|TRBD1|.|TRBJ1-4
CSVARTGNEKLFF
TGCAGCGTTGCAAGGACAGGGAATGAAAAACTGTTTTTT
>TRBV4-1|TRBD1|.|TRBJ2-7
CASSQEEDRATYEQYF
TGCGCCAGCAGCCAAGAGGAAGACAGGGCAACCTACGAGCAGTACTTC
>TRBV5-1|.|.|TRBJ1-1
CAGSLDRNTEAFF
TGCGCCGGCAGCTTAGACAGAAACACTGAAGCTTTCTTT
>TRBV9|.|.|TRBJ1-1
CASSASEGDTEAFF
TGTGCCAGCAGCGCCAGCGAGGGGGACACTGAAGCTTTCTTT
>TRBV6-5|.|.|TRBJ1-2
CASRPGTLRGGYTF
TGTGCCAGCAGACCCGGGACACTCCGAGGAGGCTACACCTTC
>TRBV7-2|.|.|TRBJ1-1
CASSPDSEAFF
TGTGCCAGCAGCCCAGACAGTGAAGCTTTCTTT
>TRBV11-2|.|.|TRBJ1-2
CASSADPCRDSSGYTF
TGTGCCAGCAGCGCAGACCCATGCAGGGACTCAAGTGGCTACACCTTC
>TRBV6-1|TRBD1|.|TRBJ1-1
CASSETEEQGAEAFF
TGTGCCAGCAGTGAAACGGAGGAACAGGGGGCTGAAGCTTTCTTT
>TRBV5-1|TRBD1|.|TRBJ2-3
CASRESGTGDEADTQYF
TGCGCCAGCAGGGAAAGTGGGACAGGGGATGAGGCAGATACGCAGTATTTT
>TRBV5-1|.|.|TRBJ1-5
CASSADNYSNQPQHF
TGCGCCAGCAGCGCCGACAATTATAGCAATCAGCCCCAGCATTTT
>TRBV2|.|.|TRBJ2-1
CASSRMGGSYNEQFF
TGTGCCAGCAGCCGGATGGGGGGCTCCTACAATGAGCAGTTCTTC
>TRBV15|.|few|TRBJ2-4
CATRAANIQYF
TGTGCCACCCGCGCCGCGAACATTCAGTACTTC
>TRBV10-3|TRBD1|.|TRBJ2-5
CAISASGTAIQETQYF
TGTGCCATCAGTGCTTCCGGGACAGCGATACAAGAGACCCAGTACTTC
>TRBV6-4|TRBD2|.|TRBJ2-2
CASSDSIVGAGDPTGELFF
TGTGCCAGCAGTGACTCGATTGTGGGAGCGGGGGACCCCACCGGGGAGCTGTTTTTT
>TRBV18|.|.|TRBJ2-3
CASSPRVDTQYF
TGTGCCAGCTCACCAAGAGTGGATACGCAGTATTTT
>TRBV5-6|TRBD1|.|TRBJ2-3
CASSTTGERYF
TGTGCCAGCAGCACGACAGGGGAGAGGTATTTT
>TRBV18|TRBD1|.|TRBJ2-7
CASSPGQGSREQYF
TGTGCCAGCTCACCGGGACAGGGGTCCCGGGAGCAGTACTTC
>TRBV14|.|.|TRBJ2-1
CASSRGPDRSSYNEQFF
TGTGCCAGCAGCCGAGGACCGGACAGAAGCTCCTACAATGAGCAGTTCTTC
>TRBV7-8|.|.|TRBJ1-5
CASSLDARGGQPQHF
TGTGCCAGCAGCTTAGACGCCAGGGGTGGTCAGCCCCAGCATTTT
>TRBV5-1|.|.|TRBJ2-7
CASSSASLYEQYF
TGCGCCAGCAGTTCCGCCAGTCTCTACGAGCAGTACTTC
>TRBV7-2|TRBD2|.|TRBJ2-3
CASSRRLAGATDTQYF
TGTGCCAGCAGCCGGAGACTAGCGGGGGCCACAGATACGCAGTATTTT
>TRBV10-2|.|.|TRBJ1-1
CASHEGGRRGDTEAFF
TGCGCCAGCCATGAGGGGGGGCGGAGAGGGGACACTGAAGCTTTCTTT
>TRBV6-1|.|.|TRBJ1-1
CASSEPDSGTEAFF
TGTGCCAGCAGTGAACCGGACAGTGGTACTGAAGCTTTCTTT
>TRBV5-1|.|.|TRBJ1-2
CASSLDSHYGYTF
TGCGCCAGCAGCCTCGACAGTCACTATGGCTACACCTTC
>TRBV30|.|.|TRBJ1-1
CAWQEAWRMSTEAFF
TGTGCCTGGCAGGAGGCATGGAGGATGTCGACTGAAGCTTTCTTT
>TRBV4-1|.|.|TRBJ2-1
CASSQDSRGGNEQFF
TGCGCCAGCAGCCAAGATTCCAGGGGAGGGAATGAGCAGTTCTTC
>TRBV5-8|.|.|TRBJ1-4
CASSLPHGGGKLFF
TGTGCCAGCAGCTTGCCCCATGGAGGAGGAAAACTGTTTTTT
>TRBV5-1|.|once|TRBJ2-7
CASRRRTYSSYEQYF
TGCGCCAGCCGACGAAGGACATATAGCTCCTACGAGCAGTACTTC
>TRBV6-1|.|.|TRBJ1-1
CASSDFAWTENTEAFF
TGTGCCAGCAGTGATTTTGCGTGGACAGAGAACACTGAAGCTTTCTTT
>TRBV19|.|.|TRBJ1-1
CASSIARGTNTEAFF
TGTGCCAGTAGTATCGCTCGCGGCACGAACACTGAAGCTTTCTTT
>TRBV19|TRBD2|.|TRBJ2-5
CASSSRTSGEHLQETQYF
TGTGCCAGTAGTTCTCGGACTAGCGGGGAACACCTCCAAGAGACCCAGTACTTC
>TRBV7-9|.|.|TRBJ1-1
CASRFVATLLNTEAFF
TGTGCCAGCAGATTCGTAGCGACACTCCTGAACACTGAAGCTTTCTTT
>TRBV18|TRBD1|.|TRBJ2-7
CASSPPRDRGREQYF
TGTGCCAGCTCACCACCCAGGGACAGGGGGAGAGAGCAGTACTTC
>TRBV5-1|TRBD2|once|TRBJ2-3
CASSPGLAGGQTDTQYF
TGCGCCAGCAGCCCCGGACTAGCGGGGGGCCAGACAGATACGCAGTATTTT
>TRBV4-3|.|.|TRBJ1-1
CASSQDFQSMNTEAFF
TGCGCCAGCAGCCAGGACTTTCAATCCATGAACACTGAAGCTTTCTTT
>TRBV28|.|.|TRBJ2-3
CASSSPRDTQYF
TGTGCCAGCAGTTCCCCTCGGGATACGCAGTATTTT
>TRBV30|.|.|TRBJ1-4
CAWSRLEGGNNEKLFF
TGTGCCTGGAGTCGTTTGGAGGGGGGGAATAATGAAAAACTGTTTTTT
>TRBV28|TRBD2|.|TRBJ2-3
CASSWSGEGADTQYF
TGTGCCAGCAGCTGGAGCGGGGAAGGAGCAGATACGCAGTATTTT
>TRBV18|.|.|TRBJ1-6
CASTAAGSYNSPLHF
TGTGCCAGCACTGCCGCTGGCTCCTATAATTCACCCCTCCACTTT
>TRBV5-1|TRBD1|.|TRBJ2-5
CASSFDRGAARETQYF
TGCGCCAGCAGCTTTGACAGGGGCGCAGCTAGGGAGACCCAGTACTTC